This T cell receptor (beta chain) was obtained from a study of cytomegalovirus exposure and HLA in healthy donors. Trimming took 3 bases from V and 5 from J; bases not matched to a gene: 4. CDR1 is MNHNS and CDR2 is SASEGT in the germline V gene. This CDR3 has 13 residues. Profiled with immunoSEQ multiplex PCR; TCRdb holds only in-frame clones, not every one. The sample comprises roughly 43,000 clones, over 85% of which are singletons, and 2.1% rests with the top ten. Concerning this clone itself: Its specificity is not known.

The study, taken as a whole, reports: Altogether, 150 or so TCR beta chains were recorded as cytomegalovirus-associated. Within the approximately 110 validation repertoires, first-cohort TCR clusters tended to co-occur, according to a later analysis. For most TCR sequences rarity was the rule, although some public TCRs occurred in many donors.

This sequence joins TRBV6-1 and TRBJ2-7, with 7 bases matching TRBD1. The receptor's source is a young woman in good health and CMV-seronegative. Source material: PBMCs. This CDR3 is CASSDLQGDEQYF. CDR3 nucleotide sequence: TGTGCCAGCAGTGACCTTCAGGGGGACGAGCAGTACTTC.